Here is one TCR beta chain with its context. CDR1 is LNHDA and CDR2 is SQIVND in the germline V gene (reference sequence). Trimming removed 5 bases at V and 3 bases at J, with 25 bases between. The CDR3 loop spans 18 amino acids. Authors' data handling: By means of reference gene primer amplification, nucleated cell counts were estimated. Profiled with immunoSEQ multiplex PCR; TCRdb holds only in-frame clones, not every one. V and J calls and clone size are those listed in that table; D and trimming were worked out from the DNA. This table has 200,000 to 300,000 clones, 80% to 85% appearing once. The sample comes from a study of blood T cell repertoires in COVID-19. Overall study context: From the United States, Italy and Spain came samples of acute and convalescent COVID-19. T cells, B-cell-depleted T cells, or PBMCs supplied cDNA or gDNA.

The J gene is TRBJ2-5, the V gene TRBV19, with a tentative D call TRBD1 (5 bases). This TCR derives from a man in his 60s with acute or convalescent COVID-19. Sequenced: peripheral blood. The CDR3 nucleotides are TGTGCCAGTAGTTCGACCGATCAGGGCTGGGTGACGAAAGAGACCCAGTACTTC. It translates to CASSSTDQGWVTKETQYF.